Each of the 7 T cell receptor beta chains below was sequenced from the same sample in a study. TCRdb independently ran MiXCR on the RT-PCR reads; one entry per CDR3 protein. This repertoire shows almost 700,000 distinct CDR3 sequences, 13% to 15% found once; its top ten account for about 3.9%. The sample taken for sequencing was memory CD4+ T cells from blood. The source is a female donor in good health, serving as a healthy control.

This sequence joins TRBV20-1 and TRBJ2-1, with 9 bases lining up with TRBD2. The V segment lost 4 bases and the J segment 1 base; nucleotides outside the gene matches: 8. Germline values: CDR1 DFQATT, CDR2 SNEGSKA (reference sequence). The CDR3 sequence is 16 residues long. CDR3 region: CSATPWTSVSYNEQFF. The CDR3 DNA sequence: TGCAGTGCTACCCCTTGGACTAGCGTGTCCTACAATGAGCAGTTCTTC.

Notes on this clonotype: It is unclear where the CDR3 begins or ends on the DNA, so no DNA is shown, and the CDR3 is as TCRdb lists it. The chain combines TRBV24-1 with TRBJ1-2; TRBD1 reflects the table's D call only, with no check against the DNA. The CDR3 is 15 amino acids in total, end residues counted. Germline loops: CDR1 KGHDR, CDR2 SFDVKD. CDR3 region: CATSDSGQGEAGYTF.

This clonotype was detected only a few times. V and J are TRBV28 and TRBJ2-7; D may correspond to TRBD1 or TRBD2 (5 bases each). Germline V gene sequence: CDR1 MDHEN, CDR2 SYDVKM. The CDR3 spans 16 residues. Between the trimmed V and J ends, which lost 5 bases and 3 bases, there was a span of 20 bases. CDR3 residues: CASSLLKGDRYYEQYF. The CDR3 bases are TGTGCCAGCAGTCTCTTAAAAGGGGACCGATACTACGAGCAGTACTTC.

This chain uses TRBV20-1 with TRBJ2-1; D gene uncertain. Trimming removed 0 bases at V and 7 bases at J, with 10 bases between. Germline lookup yields CDR1 DFQATT and CDR2 SNEGSKA (reference sequence). The CDR3 is 13 amino acids. The CDR3: CSARDSSGNEQFF. As DNA, the CDR3 is TGCAGTGCTAGAGATTCCTCCGGGAATGAGCAGTTCTTC.

This clonotype was seen repeatedly, ten times or more. The J gene is TRBJ2-2, the V gene TRBV6-4, with 8 bases that match TRBD1. Germline values: CDR1 MRHNA, CDR2 SNTAGT. The V and J ends lost 4 bases and 8 bases, in that order; junction bases with no gene match: 6. The CDR3 is 14 residues long. CDR3 bases: TGTGCCAGCAGTGTGGACAGGGTTGTTGGGGAGCTGTTTTTT. It codes for CASSVDRVVGELFF.

This clonotype occurred many times. The DNA is omitted, as the CDR3 cannot be located on it reliably, and the CDR3 follows TCRdb's listing. The chain has TRBV20-1 and TRBJ2-1; TRBD2 is taken as the D call from the table, unchecked against the DNA. The CDR3 comprises 13 residues, both ends counted. Germline V gene lookup returns CDR1 DFQATT and CDR2 SNEGSKA (reference sequence). The CDR3 loop is CSTSGLAAGEQFF.

This clonotype was observed a few times. The J gene is TRBJ2-3, the V gene TRBV27, with 9 bases fitting TRBD1. CDR3 size: 16 residues. V lost 5 bases to trimming and J lost 0 bases; unmatched junction nucleotides: 6. Germline V gene data show CDR1 as MNHEY and CDR2 as SMNVEV (reference sequence). For the CDR3, the DNA is TGTGCCAGCAGTCACCGGGACAGGGCAAGCACAGATACGCAGTATTTT. This encodes CASSHRDRASTDTQYF.